This T cell receptor (beta chain) was retrieved from a study of T-cell memory formation after mild COVID-19. In this sample, this clonotype turned up a few times. CDR3 size: 16 residues. Unmatched junction bases numbered 8, after V lost 4 bases and J lost 5 bases. TCRdb processed the 5' RACE reads anew with MiXCR; each CDR3 protein has one entry. Of approximately 82,000 distinct CDR3 sequences in the sample, 9.5% to 15% are singletons; the top ten hold less than 45%. The sequence was collected from a man in his late teens or twenties who had mild COVID-19 (a few samples of this study predate the infection). Cell type and time point are not known. The specimen sequenced was PBMCs or a T cell subset sorted from them (not recorded which). The V gene is TRBV12-3 or TRBV12-4, the J gene TRBJ2-5, with 12 bases lining up with TRBD2. The CDR3 sequence is CASSSYSTSGGETQYF. In DNA, the CDR3 is TGTGCCAGCAGTTCCTACTCGACTAGCGGGGGTGAGACCCAGTACTTC.